What follows are 19 T cell receptor beta chains derived from one specimen sequenced in a study of T-cell memory formation after mild COVID-19. MiXCR was run by TCRdb on the 5' RACE reads, yielding one entry per CDR3 protein. The sample records about 610,000 distinct CDR3 sequences, roughly 17% being singletons. Sequencing was performed on PBMCs or a T cell subset sorted from them (not recorded which). Receptor source: an adult woman who had mild COVID-19 (a few samples of this study predate the infection). Cell type and time point are not known.

At least ten counts were recorded for this clonotype. The chain joins TRBV15 to TRBJ2-1, with 8 bases lining up with TRBD1. J lost 8 bases, V lost 4 bases, and 10 bases had no gene match. The CDR3 is 15 amino acids. Germline V lookup: CDR1 LNHNV, CDR2 YYDKDF (reference sequence). The CDR3 DNA sequence: TGTGCCACCAGCATTTCAGGGGGCTGGAGCCATGAGCAGTTCTTC. Its translation is CATSISGGWSHEQFF.

This sequence joins TRBV12-3 or TRBV12-4 and TRBJ2-6, with TRBD1 matching over 9 bases. The CDR3 extends over 18 amino acids. V lost 7 bases to trimming and J lost 3 bases; unmatched junction nucleotides: 13. The CDR3 reads CASTQFGTGGDGANVLTF. Written as DNA, the CDR3 is TGTGCCAGCACCCAGTTCGGCACAGGGGGCGATGGGGCCAACGTCCTGACTTTC.

This clonotype has just a few counts. This chain links TRBV12-3 or TRBV12-4 with TRBJ1-1; weak D call: TRBD1 (5 bases). The CDR3 spans 17 residues. V was trimmed by 3 bases and J by 0 bases, leaving 17 bases between them. The CDR3 sequence is CASSLRDPWGMNTEAFF. The CDR3, as DNA: TGTGCCAGCAGTTTGAGGGACCCCTGGGGTATGAACACTGAAGCTTTCTTT.

V usage is TRBV30 and J usage is TRBJ1-2; possibly TRBD1 for D (5 bases). Trimming pared 1 base from V and 4 bases from J, leaving 10 bases between. The CDR3 consists of 13 residues. Germline assignment: CDR1 GTSNPN and CDR2 SVGIG (reference sequence). CDR3 sequence (DNA): TGTGCCTGGAGTGAGGGACGGCGCTATGGCTACACCTTC. Encoded protein: CAWSEGRRYGYTF.

This clonotype has ten or more counts. This chain joins TRBV6-2 or TRBV6-3 and TRBJ2-3; D is ambiguous. The CDR3 has 15 amino acids. CDR1 and CDR2 (germline): MNHEY, SVGEGT. The germline V and J ends were trimmed by 4 bases and 0 bases, with 11 bases remaining between them. CDR3 sequence reads: CASSFGTPSTDTQYF. CDR3 coding DNA: TGTGCCAGCAGTTTCGGCACCCCGAGCACAGATACGCAGTATTTT.

The V gene is TRBV12-3 or TRBV12-4, the J gene TRBJ2-2; the match to TRBD1 covers 8 bases. CDR3 length: 16 amino acids. J was trimmed by 2 bases and V by 5 bases; bases with no gene match: 7. This CDR3 reads CASSPRRGRNTGELFF. For the CDR3, the DNA is TGTGCCAGCAGTCCCCGCAGGGGGCGCAACACCGGGGAGCTGTTTTTT.

This clonotype was recorded at least ten times. This chain uses TRBV6-5 with TRBJ2-7; the D is unclear. Deletions cut 2 bases from V and 3 bases from J, with 17 bases between. The germline V gene encodes CDR1 MNHEY and CDR2 SVGAGI. This CDR3 comprises 16 residues. CDR3 region: CASSYGVLDANYEQYF. The CDR3 nucleotides read TGTGCCAGCAGTTACGGTGTATTGGATGCGAACTACGAGCAGTACTTC.

This clonotype occurred a few times. The chain uses TRBV29-1 and TRBJ2-7, with a possible D match to TRBD1 (6 bases). Germline CDR1 and CDR2: SQVTM and ANQGSEA. V was pared by 7 bases and J by 11 bases, with 24 bases between. This CDR3 is 13 amino acids long. The CDR3 DNA is TGCAGCGCTACAACCACCATACAGGGAAATAAGTACTTC. Translating it yields CSATTTIQGNKYF.

This clonotype came up a few times. The V gene is TRBV29-1, the J gene TRBJ1-2, with D possibly matching TRBD1 (5 bases). V was shortened by 1 base and J by 2 bases, with 17 bases between the two germline ends. CDR3 length equals 16 residues. Germline CDR1 and CDR2: SQVTM and ANQGSEA. The CDR3 here is CSVEAGAVGQNYGYTF. CDR3 nucleotides: TGCAGCGTTGAAGCTGGGGCCGTAGGGCAGAACTATGGCTACACCTTC.

In this sample, this clonotype turned up a few times. This chain joins TRBV5-1 and TRBJ1-1; tentatively, D is TRBD1 (6 bases). The CDR3 runs 15 residues. V lost 0 bases to trimming and J lost 2 bases, with 11 bases between them. From germline, CDR1 is SGHRS and CDR2 YFSETQ. CDR3 bases: TGCGCCAGCAGCTTGGAGGGGACACCTAACACTGAAGCTTTCTTT. Translation gives CASSLEGTPNTEAFF.

This CDR3 is CSALPGLGAYNEQFF. In nucleotides, the CDR3 is TGCAGTGCTCTCCCGGGACTGGGGGCCTACAATGAGCAGTTCTTC. This chain joins TRBV20-1 and TRBJ2-1; D possibly corresponds to TRBD2 (6 bases). CDR1 is DFQATT, CDR2 SNEGSKA, per germline (reference sequence). The CDR3 consists of 15 residues. Trimming shortened V by 5 bases and J by 2 bases, and 16 bases separated the two germline ends.

The genes are TRBV6-1 and TRBJ1-5, with D perhaps matching TRBD1 (5 bases). The CDR3 totals 14 residues. Trimming took off 1 base at V and 2 bases at J, with 6 bases between the two ends. Germline-derived CDR1 and CDR2 are MNHNS and SASEGT. The CDR3 is CASSEGGGNQPQHF. The CDR3 bases are TGTGCCAGCAGTGAAGGGGGGGGCAATCAGCCCCAGCATTTT.

The chain recombines TRBV5-1 with TRBJ2-2; 9 nucleotides line up with TRBD2. Losses at the gene ends were 3 bases for V and 3 bases for J; bases not matched to a gene: 3. The CDR3 consists of 15 residues. Germline assignment: CDR1 SGHRS and CDR2 YFSETQ. This CDR3 is CASSSRLADTGELFF. The CDR3 nucleotides are TGCGCCAGCAGCTCCCGACTAGCGGACACCGGGGAGCTGTTTTTT. Filled out from reference TRBV5-1 and TRBJ2-2, the complete variable domain reads KAGVTQTPRYLIKTRGQQVTLSCSPISGHRSVSWYQQTPGQGLQFLFEYFSETQRNKGNFPGRFSGRQFSNSRSEMNVSTLELGDSALYLCASSSRLADTGELFFGEGSRLTVL.

This sequence joins TRBV2 and TRBJ2-3; no definite D call. V lost 9 bases, J lost 6 bases, and 13 bases lay in between. Germline values: CDR1 SNHLY, CDR2 FYNNEI. The CDR3 is 12 amino acids. The CDR3 bases are TGTGCCAGAGCAGCGCCCGAGGATACGCAGTATTTT. Amino acid sequence: CARAAPEDTQYF. The complete variable domain, with remaining parts taken from reference TRBV2 and TRBJ2-3, reads EPEVTQTPSHQVTQMGQEVILRCVPISNHLYFYWYRQILGQKVEFLVSFYNNEISEKSEIFDDQFSVERPDGSNFTLKIRSTKLEDSAMYFCARAAPEDTQYFGPGTRLTVL.

This clonotype was observed a handful of times. The V call is TRBV11-2, the J call TRBJ2-1; TRBD1 matches at 10 bases. The V gene's germline CDR1 is SGHAT and CDR2 FQNNGV. The length of the CDR3 is 18 residues. The junction had 10 bases not matched to a gene; V was cut back by 3 bases and J by 2 bases. The CDR3 coding sequence is TGTGCCAGCAGCTTTCCCCTGACCGGGACAGGGGCCTACAATGAGCAGTTCTTC. Translating gives CASSFPLTGTGAYNEQFF. Full variable domain (rest looked up from reference TRBV11-2 and TRBJ2-1): EAGVAQSPRYKIIEKRQSVAFWCNPISGHATLYWYQQILGQGPKLLIQFQNNGVVDDSQLPKDRFSAERLKGVDSTLKIQPAKLEDSAVYLCASSFPLTGTGAYNEQFFGPGTRLTVL.

This clonotype was counted at least ten times. This sequence joins TRBV5-1 and TRBJ1-2; TRBD1 matches 10 bases. This CDR3 contains 13 residues. Losses at the gene ends were 3 bases for V and 8 bases for J; bases not matched to a gene: 4. Germline V gives CDR1 SGHRS, CDR2 YFSETQ. The CDR3 loop is CASSSGTGDGYTF. Written as DNA, the CDR3 is TGCGCCAGCAGCTCGGGGACAGGGGACGGCTACACCTTC. Using reference TRBV5-1 and TRBJ1-2 for the parts outside the CDR3, the full variable domain is KAGVTQTPRYLIKTRGQQVTLSCSPISGHRSVSWYQQTPGQGLQFLFEYFSETQRNKGNFPGRFSGRQFSNSRSEMNVSTLELGDSALYLCASSSGTGDGYTFGSGTRLTVV.

There are many counts of this clonotype. The DNA of the CDR3 is TGCGCCAGCAGCTTGGCCCGGGACGAGCAGTTCTTC. Translation gives CASSLARDEQFF. The chain carries TRBV5-1 and TRBJ2-1; D tentatively reads TRBD1 or TRBD2 (5 bases each). Germline V gives CDR1 SGHRS, CDR2 YFSETQ. V was clipped by 0 bases and J by 10 bases, with 8 bases between them. The CDR3 has 12 amino acids.

The CDR3 region has the DNA TGTGCCAGCAGCTTCCTGGCTTCGAACACCGGGGAGCTGTTTTTT. Protein sequence: CASSFLASNTGELFF. This chain connects TRBV5-6 to TRBJ2-2; D is unresolved. Trimming took off 2 bases at V and 0 bases at J, with 8 bases between the two ends. CDR1 and CDR2 from the germline V gene are SGHDT and YYEEEE. The CDR3 runs 15 residues.

This clonotype came up a few times. The V and J genes are TRBV20-1 and TRBJ1-1; TRBD1 matches at 10 bases. Germline values: CDR1 DFQATT, CDR2 SNEGSKA (reference sequence). After removal of 3 bases from V and 7 bases from J, the junction contained 11 bases not matched to a gene. The length of the CDR3 is 15 residues. The CDR3 region has the DNA TGCAGTGCTAGTCGGCGGGACAGGGGAAGGGGTGAAGCTTTCTTT. This encodes CSASRRDRGRGEAFF.